The source of this T cell receptor (beta chain) is a study of T cells after yellow fever vaccination. Study-level background: Any fraction with a low cell number was prepared using SMART-Seq v4 Ultra Low Input.

Findings and limits, study-wide: Most primary-vaccination clones recurred post-booster (nearly 98% CD4, 88% CD8).

Making TCR cDNA involved 5'RACE template switching, which added UMIs and a universal primer site. Each CDR3 protein gets one entry after TCRdb re-called the 5' RACE reads with MiXCR. The sample carries some 350,000 distinct CDR3 sequences, 4% recorded once. This clonotype occurred many times. Its antigen is unknown. The V gene lost 5 bases and the J gene lost 4 bases, with 15 bases spanning the gap. The germline V gene has CDR1 DFQATT and CDR2 SNEGSKA (reference sequence). This CDR3 region has 13 residues. The chain joins TRBV20-1 to TRBJ2-7; either TRBD1 or TRBD2 may fit D (6 bases each). The specimen was PBMCs, collected 5 days after the yellow fever booster vaccination. The sequence derives from a man younger than 35 who received the YFV17D yellow fever vaccine. The CDR3 loop reads CSAGGPGRYEQYF. CDR3 nucleotide sequence: TGCAGTGCTGGGGGGCCGGGGAGGTACGAGCAGTACTTC.